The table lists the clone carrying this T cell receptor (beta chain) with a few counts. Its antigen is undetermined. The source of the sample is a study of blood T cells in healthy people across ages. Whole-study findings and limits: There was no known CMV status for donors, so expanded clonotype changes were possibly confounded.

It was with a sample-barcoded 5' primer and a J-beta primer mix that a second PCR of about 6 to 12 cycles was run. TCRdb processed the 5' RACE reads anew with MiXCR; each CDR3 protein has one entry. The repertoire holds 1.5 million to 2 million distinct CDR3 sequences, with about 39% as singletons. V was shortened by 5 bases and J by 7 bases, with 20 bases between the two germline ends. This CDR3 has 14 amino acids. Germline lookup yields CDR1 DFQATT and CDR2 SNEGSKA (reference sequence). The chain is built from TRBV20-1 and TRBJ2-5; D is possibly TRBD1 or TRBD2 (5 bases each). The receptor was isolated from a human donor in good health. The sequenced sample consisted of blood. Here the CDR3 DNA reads TGCAGTGCTGCGCCGGGACCCCTAGTCGGGACCCAGTACTTC. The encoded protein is CSAAPGPLVGTQYF.